This T cell receptor beta chain was profiled in a study of blood T cells in healthy people across ages. In the study overall: Capture via template switching afforded approximately one barcoded beta molecule per two T cells.

Primers used in a second PCR of roughly 6 to 12 cycles were a sample-barcoded 5' primer and a J-beta primer mix. TCRdb used MiXCR to reprocess the 5' RACE reads, holding one entry per CDR3 protein. This table has roughly 860,000 distinct CDR3 sequences, roughly 60% appearing once. The donors, all healthy, were Caucasians living in Russia, aged about 6 to 90. Every sample had a minimum of 6.5 million PBMCs isolated. The receptor was isolated from a man aged 25 to 40 in good health. The sequenced material came from blood.

The CDR3 spells CSANGQGYSYEQYF. Here the CDR3 DNA reads TGCAGTGCCAACGGACAGGGGTACTCCTACGAGCAGTACTTC. The rearrangement uses TRBV20-1 and TRBJ2-7; 9 nucleotides align to TRBD1. The germline gives CDR1 DFQATT, CDR2 SNEGSKA (reference sequence). This CDR3 has 14 amino acids. The V gene end was trimmed by 6 bases and the J gene end by 0 bases; junction bases not matched to a gene: 6.